Below, one T cell receptor beta chain is given with its context. Its antigen is not identified. The assay was immunoSEQ multiplex PCR, and TCRdb's table has in-frame clones only and misses some. The data contain 79,000 or so clones, roughly 89% of them singletons. This sample is part of a study of T cell responses to AZD1222 COVID-19 vaccine. Points from the study as a whole: At baseline, seropositivity was found in only five or six AZD1222 recipients.

V gave up 4 bases and J gave up 8 bases; unmatched junction bases: 12. Germline V gene data show CDR1 as LGHNA and CDR2 as YSLEER. This CDR3 comprises 15 residues. V is TRBV4-3 and J is TRBJ1-2; 8 bases are shared with TRBD1. The TCR was taken from an adult who received the AZD1222 COVID-19 vaccine. This specimen was peripheral blood, taken 28 days after the second AZD1222 dose. The CDR3 sequence: CASSPNGQGWDGYTF. The CDR3 region has the DNA TGCGCCAGCAGCCCCAATGGACAGGGATGGGACGGCTACACCTTC.